This T cell receptor (beta chain) was obtained from a study of T cell changes during pregnancy in multiple sclerosis. Clones were read by immunoSEQ multiplex PCR, and TCRdb kept only the in-frame ones, dropping some. The repertoire includes about 60,000 clones, 90% to 95% of them detected once, and approximately 3.4% sits in the top ten. The CDR3 extends over 13 amino acids. Trimming removed 4 bases at V and 4 bases at J, with 10 bases between. In germline, CDR1 is LNHNV, CDR2 YYDKDF (reference sequence). The material sequenced was CD8+ T cells from peripheral blood mononuclear cells, taken in the second trimester of pregnancy. This sequence joins TRBV15 and TRBJ2-5; D is uncertain. This sequence was found in a female donor with multiple sclerosis, enrolled in a pregnancy study. The CDR3 DNA reads TGTGCCACCAGCATCGGGTATCGAGAGACCCAGTACTTC. Translation: CATSIGYRETQYF.